The 15 T cell receptor beta chains reported below all come from one sample, sequenced in a study of T cells after posttransplantation cyclophosphamide. Repertoires were generated with immunoSEQ multiplex PCR, while TCRdb's copy carries only in-frame clones and drops some. The sample has 40,000 to 60,000 clones, none seen only once. Sequenced material: PBMCs. These receptors were obtained from a man aged 35 to 55 in good health, CMV-negative, and a related stem cell transplant donor.

Ten or more counts support this clone. The rearrangement joins TRBV4-3 to TRBJ2-2; D gene unclear. The CDR3 extends over 15 amino acids. The V end lost 4 bases, the J end lost 0 bases, and 9 bases lay between the germline ends. Germline CDR1 LGHNA, CDR2 YSLEER. The CDR3 loop is CASSRVLSNTGELFF. CDR3 bases: TGCGCCAGCAGCCGCGTACTCTCGAACACCGGGGAGCTGTTTTTT.

This clone was seen many times. The chain links TRBV2 to TRBJ1-4, with D unresolved. Looked up from germline, CDR1 is SNHLY and CDR2 is FYNNEI. V lost 3 bases to trimming and J lost 11 bases, with 7 bases between them. The CDR3 has 11 amino acids. The chain's CDR3 is CASSEGRKLFF. The CDR3 nucleotides are TGTGCCAGCAGTGAGGGCAGGAAACTGTTTTTT.

The table lists this clone with many counts. This chain connects TRBV6-6 to TRBJ2-5, with a possible D match to TRBD1 (5 bases). The CDR3 contains 14 residues. Germline V gives CDR1 MNHNY, CDR2 SVGAGI (reference sequence). Trimming cost V 1 base and J 1 base, with 7 bases left between them. CDR3 amino acids: CASSYLDSQETQYF. CDR3 bases: TGTGCCAGCAGTTACTTAGACAGCCAAGAGACCCAGTACTTC.

As concerns this clone: Other DNA variants within this sample encode the same CDR3. The gene calls are TRBV28 and TRBJ2-7; no firm D call. The ends were cut back, 6 bases at V and 3 bases at J, with 15 bases in the middle. The CDR3 has 14 amino acids. Looked up from germline, CDR1 is MDHEN and CDR2 is SYDVKM. The CDR3 spells CASRLQGSGYEQYF. CDR3 coding DNA: TGTGCCAGCAGACTACAAGGAAGTGGCTACGAGCAGTACTTC.

This clone was observed many times. The chain employs TRBV7-2 and TRBJ2-1; D may be TRBD2 (6 bases). Germline lookup yields CDR1 SGHTA and CDR2 FQGNSA. Trimming removed 3 bases from V and 4 bases from J, with 16 bases in between. This CDR3 is 16 amino acids long. CDR3: CASSLGLPSDYNEQFF. CDR3 in DNA: TGTGCCAGCAGCTTGGGCCTCCCTAGCGATTACAATGAGCAGTTCTTC.

In its sample, this clone was seen many times. The J gene is TRBJ2-2, the V gene TRBV7-8, with D perhaps TRBD2 (5 bases). This CDR3 has 15 amino acids. V was cut by 1 base and J by 5 bases, with 11 bases left in between. From germline, CDR1 is SGHVS and CDR2 FQNEAQ. Here the CDR3 reads CASSLEARGTGELFF. The CDR3 DNA is TGTGCCAGCAGCTTAGAAGCCAGAGGGACCGGGGAGCTGTTTTTT.

This clone was observed many times. The V and J genes are TRBV9 and TRBJ1-2; 7 bases are a match to TRBD1. V shed 4 bases, J shed 0 bases, and the junction held 6 bases outside the gene matches. Germline CDR1 reads SGDLS; CDR2 reads YYNGEE. The CDR3 covers 15 residues. CDR3 coding DNA: TGTGCCAGCAGCCCACAGGGGTTCCCTAACTATGGCTACACCTTC. It codes for CASSPQGFPNYGYTF.

This clone was picked up many times. The DNA for the CDR3 is TGTGCCAGCAGAGCCGAGAACAATGAGCAGTTCTTC. Translating it yields CASRAENNEQFF. The chain combines TRBV6-1 with TRBJ2-1; the D is unclear. This CDR3 region has 12 residues. V dropped 6 bases and J dropped 5 bases, with 8 bases sitting between them. In germline, CDR1 is MNHNS, CDR2 SASEGT.

This clone was observed at least ten times. This rearrangement joins TRBV11-2 to TRBJ2-1; 12 bases are shared with TRBD2. V shed 4 bases, J shed 12 bases, and the junction held 13 bases outside the gene matches. CDR1 SGHAT and CDR2 FQNNGV come from the germline V gene. This CDR3 has 16 residues. The CDR3 region has the DNA TGTGCCAGCAGCTCCCCTAGCGGGAGGGCCCGGTTGGGGCAGTTCTTC. Protein: CASSSPSGRARLGQFF.

The chain employs TRBV27 and TRBJ2-3; 7 positions agree with TRBD2. This CDR3 is built from 17 residues. CDR1 is MNHEY, CDR2 SMNVEV, per germline (reference sequence). V shed 6 bases, J shed 0 bases, and the junction held 12 bases outside the gene matches. CDR3 in DNA: TGTGCCAGCAGGGCTAGCGGTGGGGTCCCTAGCACAGATACGCAGTATTTT. Protein: CASRASGGVPSTDTQYF.

This clone was counted ten times or more. The chain couples TRBV29-1 to TRBJ2-6; TRBD1 matches at 7 bases. The germline V gene has CDR1 SQVTM and CDR2 ANQGSEA. The CDR3 sequence is 18 residues long. V was pared by 1 base and J by 0 bases, with 9 bases of the junction left unmatched. CDR3 sequence reads: CSVEGTGTESSGANVLTF. CDR3 nucleotide sequence: TGCAGCGTTGAAGGGACCGGGACAGAGAGCTCTGGGGCCAACGTCCTGACTTTC.

At least ten counts were recorded for this clone. The V and J genes are TRBV6-1 and TRBJ2-7; possibly TRBD1 for D (6 bases). Deletions cut 7 bases from V and 3 bases from J, with 16 bases between. This CDR3 is 14 amino acids long. Germline-derived CDR1 and CDR2 are MNHNS and SASEGT. CDR3 nucleotides: TGTGCCAGCACTATGGGGGACACAAGCTACGAGCAGTACTTC. It is translated as CASTMGDTSYEQYF.

This chain connects TRBV5-6 to TRBJ2-5; no firm D call. The J call may be mistaken, given a closer DNA end match to TRBJ2-7. Germline CDR1 and CDR2: SGHDT and YYEEEE. This CDR3 contains 16 residues. CDR3 in DNA: TGTGCCAGCAGCTTTTTATTCCTCGGCCCACAGTACGAGCAGTACTTC. Translated, it gives CASSFLFLGPQYEQYF.

At least ten counts were recorded for this clone. V usage is TRBV11-1 and J usage is TRBJ2-7; 7 nucleotides align to TRBD2. CDR3 length: 15 residues. Germline assignment: CDR1 SGHAT and CDR2 FQDESV (reference sequence). The trim removed 3 bases at V and 0 bases at J, leaving 5 bases unmatched. The CDR3 DNA follows: TGTGCCAGCAGCTTTGGTAGCGGGCTCTCCTACGAGCAGTACTTC. It is translated as CASSFGSGLSYEQYF.

In its sample, this clone was seen many times. J is TRBJ2-2 and V is TRBV10-1, with D uncertain. Germline V gene lookup returns CDR1 WNHNN and CDR2 SYGVQD (reference sequence). This CDR3 is built from 12 residues. V lost 2 bases to trimming and J lost 7 bases, with 5 bases between them. The CDR3 loop reads CASSEINGELFF. The CDR3 DNA sequence: TGCGCCAGCAGTGAGATAAACGGGGAGCTGTTTTTT.